Included here is one T cell receptor (beta chain) sequence, with context. Its antigen is unidentified. A multiplex PCR was run with 60 Vbeta primers and 13 Jbeta primers. Only in-frame clones appear in the TCRdb table, and some are missing; sequencing was by immunoSEQ multiplex PCR. This sample has about 190,000 clones, with about 83% found just once. The data were obtained in a study of cytomegalovirus exposure and HLA in healthy donors. Broader study findings: Later work showed greater clonal expansion in HLA-associated TCR beta chains than in equally common others. Some segments of the V type, notably TRBV6-2 and TRBV6-3, were excluded as indistinguishable.

Germline V gives CDR1 SGHRS, CDR2 YFSETQ. CDR3 length: 14 residues. Trimming removed 2 bases from V and 5 bases from J; junction bases left unmatched: 4. The receptor was isolated from a woman in her twenties or thirties in good health and CMV-seropositive. The sample was PBMCs. V gene TRBV5-1 combines with J gene TRBJ1-1, with 9 bases lining up with TRBD1. CDR3 nucleotide sequence: TGCGCCAGCAGCTTAGGACAGGGGAAGACTGAAGCTTTCTTT. Protein: CASSLGQGKTEAFF.